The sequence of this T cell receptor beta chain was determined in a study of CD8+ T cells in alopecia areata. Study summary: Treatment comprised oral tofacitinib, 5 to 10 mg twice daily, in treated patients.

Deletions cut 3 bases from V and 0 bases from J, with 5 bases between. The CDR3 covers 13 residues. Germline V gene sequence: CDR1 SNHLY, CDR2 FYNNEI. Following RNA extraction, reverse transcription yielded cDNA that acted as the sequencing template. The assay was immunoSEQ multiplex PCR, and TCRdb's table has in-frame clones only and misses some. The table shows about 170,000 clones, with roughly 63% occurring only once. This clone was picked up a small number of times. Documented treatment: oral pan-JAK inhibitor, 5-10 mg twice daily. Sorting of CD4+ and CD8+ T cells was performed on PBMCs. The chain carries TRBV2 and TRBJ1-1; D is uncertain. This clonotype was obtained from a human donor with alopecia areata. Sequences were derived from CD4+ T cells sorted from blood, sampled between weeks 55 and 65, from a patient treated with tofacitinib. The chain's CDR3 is CASSDGMNTEAFF. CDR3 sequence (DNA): TGTGCCAGCAGTGACGGGATGAACACTGAAGCTTTCTTT.